Listed below are T cell receptor beta chains from one sample, sequenced in a study of a mutant IDH1 vaccine in newly diagnosed glioma. The method was immunoSEQ multiplex PCR; TCRdb's version includes in-frame clones alone and lacks a portion of them. The sample consists of 45,000 or so clones, approximately 81% of them appearing once. What these receptors recognize is not known. Sequences were derived from PBMCs, sampled from a glioma patient whose treatment included an IDH1 peptide vaccine. These receptor sequences come from a woman between 35 and 50 years old with glioma. Some clones in this sample may be carry-over from other donors' samples. CDR3s include the opening cysteine and the closing phenylalanine or tryptophan.

CDR3 protein: CSATLGTEAFF; CDR3 length: 11; V gene: TRBV20-1; J gene: TRBJ1-1
CDR3 protein: CASKGTGGESGEKLFF; CDR3 length: 16; V gene: TRBV5-1; J gene: TRBJ1-4
CDR3 protein: CASSQEWGAGNTIYF; CDR3 length: 15; V gene: TRBV4-3; J gene: TRBJ1-3
CDR3 protein: CASQGVTANLGAFF; CDR3 length: 14; V gene: TRBV7-2; J gene: TRBJ1-1
CDR3 protein: CASSLRDFLGYTF; CDR3 length: 13; V gene: TRBV13; J gene: TRBJ1-2
CDR3 protein: CAIKSTDTQYF; CDR3 length: 11; V gene: TRBV10-3; J gene: TRBJ2-3
CDR3 protein: CASSQDGRDTQYF; CDR3 length: 13; V gene: TRBV4-3; J gene: TRBJ2-3
CDR3 protein: CASSTQGRDYTF; CDR3 length: 12; V gene: TRBV7-9; J gene: TRBJ1-2
CDR3 protein: CASSVGRTNTEAFF; CDR3 length: 14; V gene: TRBV9; J gene: TRBJ1-1
CDR3 protein: CASRTGGSNEKLFF; CDR3 length: 14; V gene: TRBV2; J gene: TRBJ1-4